This T cell receptor beta chain was documented in a study of cytomegalovirus exposure and HLA in healthy donors. Germline lookup yields CDR1 SGHRS and CDR2 YFSETQ. The CDR3 length is 17 residues. V lost 0 bases to trimming and J lost 2 bases; unmatched junction nucleotides: 6. Amplification used 60 Vbeta primers and 13 Jbeta primers. In the original analysis: An analysis performed later counted roughly 79 million unique TCR beta chains (around 10 million of them shared). Libraries were prepared by immunoSEQ multiplex PCR; TCRdb keeps only in-frame clonotypes and omits some of them. The D gene and trimming were derived from the DNA, and the V and J assignments and clone size from that table. The sample includes under 95,000 clones.

This receptor was obtained from a man aged 18 to 30 in good health and CMV-seropositive. The chain joins TRBV5-1 to TRBJ2-1; 9 bases are a match to TRBD2. Sequenced: PBMCs. CDR3 loop: CASSLEGGRAAYNEQFF. For the CDR3, the DNA is TGCGCCAGCAGCTTGGAGGGCGGGAGGGCCGCCTACAATGAGCAGTTCTTC.